In this sample, the clone carrying this T cell receptor (beta chain) turned up once. This record comes from a study of blood T cell repertoires in COVID-19. After removal of 6 bases from V and 2 bases from J, the junction contained 9 bases not matched to a gene. The CDR3 contains 18 residues. From germline, CDR1 is SNHLY and CDR2 FYNNEI. Here immunoSEQ multiplex PCR was the method, and the copy in TCRdb shows in-frame clones only, minus some. In the table there are roughly 140,000 clones, approximately 78% of which are singletons. The receptor was derived from a woman of 80 years or more with acute or convalescent COVID-19. Sequencing was carried out using peripheral blood. The chain joins TRBV2 to TRBJ2-6; 11 nucleotides agree with TRBD1. This CDR3 reads CASRGDRGITTGANVLTF. In nucleotides, the CDR3 is TGTGCCAGCAGGGGGGACAGGGGGATAACTACTGGGGCCAACGTCCTGACTTTC.